The next 24 T cell receptor beta chains were all read from a single sample in a study of blood T cell repertoires in COVID-19. Repertoires were generated with immunoSEQ multiplex PCR, while TCRdb's copy carries only in-frame clones and drops some. Among over 150,000 clones listed, 84% were seen once. The sequencing sample was made of peripheral blood. These receptors all stem from a human donor in a cohort sampled during active COVID-19.

The rearrangement uses TRBV2 and TRBJ2-1; 7 bases agree with TRBD2. The J segment lost 0 bases and the V segment lost 6 bases, leaving 17 bases of the junction unmatched. This CDR3 spans 19 amino acids. Germline V lookup: CDR1 SNHLY, CDR2 FYNNEI. CDR3 in DNA: TGTGCCAGCAGCCCGGTGGGCGGGAGACTAGGTTTCTCCTACAATGAGCAGTTCTTC. Translation gives CASSPVGGRLGFSYNEQFF.

The chain joins TRBV19 to TRBJ2-3; D not resolved. Trimming pared 5 bases from V and 2 bases from J, leaving 14 bases between. The CDR3 has 15 residues. The V gene's germline CDR1 is LNHDA and CDR2 SQIVND (reference sequence). The CDR3 spells CASSLSALLTDTQYF. The CDR3 DNA reads TGTGCCAGTAGTTTATCCGCGTTACTCACAGATACGCAGTATTTT.

This clone has just a few counts. The V call is TRBV27, the J call TRBJ2-7; the D is unclear. This CDR3 has 13 amino acids. Germline V gene data show CDR1 as MNHEY and CDR2 as SMNVEV (reference sequence). V lost 2 bases, J lost 3 bases, and 8 bases lay in between. CDR3 loop: CASSLGSGYEQYF. The CDR3 nucleotides are TGTGCCAGCAGTTTAGGGTCGGGCTACGAGCAGTACTTC.

The rearrangement links TRBV14 to TRBJ1-1; TRBD1 matches 8 bases. This CDR3 comprises 17 residues. The germline V gene encodes CDR1 SGHDN and CDR2 FVKESK. Losses at the gene ends were 0 bases for V and 3 bases for J; bases not matched to a gene: 9. The CDR3 nucleotides read TGTGCCAGCAGCCAAGACAGGGGGCCGATGGAGTACACTGAAGCTTTCTTT. Its protein is CASSQDRGPMEYTEAFF.

This rearrangement joins TRBV19 to TRBJ2-7; 8 positions match TRBD2. The CDR3 contains 15 residues. Germline CDR1 reads LNHDA; CDR2 reads SQIVND (reference sequence). Trimming took 6 bases from V and 6 from J; bases not matched to a gene: 13. CDR3 loop: CASRPAGGALSEQYF. CDR3 DNA: TGTGCCAGTAGACCCGCGGGGGGCGCACTCTCCGAGCAGTACTTC.

CDR3 sequence reads: CASSYGGISYEQYF. Written as DNA, the CDR3 is TGTGCCAGCAGCTATGGGGGGATCTCCTACGAGCAGTACTTC. The V and J genes are TRBV7-2 and TRBJ2-7, with D possibly TRBD2 on 6 matching bases. This CDR3 comprises 14 residues. Looked up from germline, CDR1 is SGHTA and CDR2 is FQGNSA. V shed 4 bases and J shed 0 bases, with 10 bases lying between them.

This sequence joins TRBV18 and TRBJ1-6, with TRBD1 matching 9 bases. Germline V gene sequence: CDR1 KGHSH, CDR2 LQKENI. The CDR3 loop spans 17 amino acids. Trimming at V came to 3 bases and at J to 7 bases, leaving 10 bases not matched to a gene. The CDR3 sequence is CASSPVQQGAGNSPLHF. CDR3 DNA sequence: TGTGCCAGCTCACCTGTCCAACAGGGGGCTGGGAATTCACCCCTCCACTTT.

The DNA of the CDR3 is TGTGCTAGTGGTTTCCGGACAGGGGATCAGCCCCAGCATTTT. Its translation: CASGFRTGDQPQHF. The chain joins TRBV12-5 to TRBJ1-5; TRBD1 aligns across 9 bases. Germline trimming cut 3 bases from V and 5 bases from J; bases unmatched to any gene: 2. The CDR3 covers 14 residues. Germline V lookup: CDR1 LGHNT, CDR2 FRNRAP.

This clone was found once. This chain links TRBV19 with TRBJ1-4; D uncertain. The CDR3 has 15 residues. The germline gives CDR1 LNHDA, CDR2 SQIVND (reference sequence). V was pared by 1 base and J by 1 base, with 7 bases between. The CDR3 coding sequence is TGTGCCAGTAGTATAGGAAGGAGAACTAATGAAAAACTGTTTTTT. Translating gives CASSIGRRTNEKLFF.

This clone was seen a few times. The rearrangement joins TRBV5-1 to TRBJ2-7; D is perhaps TRBD2 (5 bases). The V and J ends lost 4 bases and 4 bases respectively, with 12 bases between them. CDR3 length equals 13 residues. The germline CDR1 and CDR2 sequences are SGHRS and YFSETQ. The CDR3 DNA follows: TGCGCCAGCAGCCCCAGGACTCTTTACGAGCAGTACTTC. This encodes CASSPRTLYEQYF.

The rearrangement links TRBV5-4 to TRBJ2-4; 7 nucleotides agree with TRBD1. Germline-derived CDR1 and CDR2 are SGHNT and YYREEE (reference sequence). The trim removed 4 bases at V and 4 bases at J, leaving 8 bases unmatched. The CDR3 contains 15 residues. CDR3 protein: CASSNMTGLKNIQYF. In nucleotides, the CDR3 is TGTGCCAGCAGCAACATGACAGGGCTGAAAAACATTCAGTACTTC.

The chain joins TRBV5-4 to TRBJ1-6; D remains unclear. The germline V gene has CDR1 SGHNT and CDR2 YYREEE (reference sequence). The CDR3 is 14 residues long. The ends were cut back, 2 bases at V and 2 bases at J, with 5 bases in the middle. CDR3: CASSFSPYNSPLHF. In DNA, the CDR3 is TGTGCCAGCAGCTTCAGTCCCTATAATTCACCCCTCCACTTT.

The chain links TRBV13 to TRBJ2-7; 8 bases fit TRBD2. This CDR3 spans 13 amino acids. The junction had 6 bases not matched to a gene; V was cut back by 4 bases and J by 7 bases. From germline, CDR1 is PRHDT and CDR2 FYEKMQ (reference sequence). CDR3 DNA sequence: TGTGCCAGCAGCTCGGGAGGGGGTCTGGAGCAGTACTTC. It yields the protein CASSSGGGLEQYF. The entire variable domain, with the rest obtained from reference TRBV13 and TRBJ2-7, is as follows: AAGVIQSPRHLIKEKRETATLKCYPIPRHDTVYWYQQGPGQDPQFLISFYEKMQSDKGSIPDRFSAQQFSDYHSELNMSSLELGDSALYFCASSSGGGLEQYFGPGTRLTVT.

This CDR3 is CASSARDRYNEQFF. The CDR3 nucleotides are TGTGCCAGCAGCGCCCGGGACAGATACAATGAGCAGTTCTTC. This sequence joins TRBV5-6 and TRBJ2-1; 7 bases map to TRBD1. V gave up 4 bases and J gave up 4 bases; unmatched junction bases: 5. The germline V gene encodes CDR1 SGHDT and CDR2 YYEEEE. CDR3 length: 14 amino acids. Based on the CDR3 plus reference TRBV5-6 and TRBJ2-1, the full variable domain is DAGVTQSPTHLIKTRGQQVTLRCSPKSGHDTVSWYQQALGQGPQFIFQYYEEEERQRGNFPDRFSGHQFPNYSSELNVNALLLGDSALYLCASSARDRYNEQFFGPGTRLTVL.

V usage is TRBV2 and J usage is TRBJ1-3; TRBD1 matches 9 bases. J gave up 0 bases and V 3 bases, and 0 bases lay outside the gene matches. Germline V gives CDR1 SNHLY, CDR2 FYNNEI. The CDR3 spans 15 residues. CDR3 sequence reads: CASSETGGSGNTIYF. CDR3 coding DNA: TGTGCCAGCAGTGAGACAGGGGGCTCTGGAAACACCATATATTTT.

This chain uses TRBV5-1 with TRBJ1-1; D perhaps matches TRBD1 (5 bases). Trimming stripped 1 base from V and 4 bases from J, with 14 bases between. There are 15 residues in the CDR3. CDR1 and CDR2 (germline): SGHRS, YFSETQ. CDR3 coding DNA: TGCGCCAGCAGCTTGAGCGTCGCGCAGGGCACTGAAGCTTTCTTT. Translated, it gives CASSLSVAQGTEAFF.

This rearrangement joins TRBV5-1 to TRBJ2-7, with TRBD2 identical over 8 bases. The CDR3 covers 15 residues. CDR1 is SGHRS and CDR2 is YFSETQ in the germline V gene. After removal of 4 bases from V and 0 bases from J, the junction contained 6 bases not matched to a gene. The CDR3 region has the DNA TGCGCCAGCAGCGGCGGGGGGACCAGCTCCTACGAGCAGTACTTC. It codes for CASSGGGTSSYEQYF. Together with reference TRBV5-1 and TRBJ2-7, the CDR3 gives the full variable domain: KAGVTQTPRYLIKTRGQQVTLSCSPISGHRSVSWYQQTPGQGLQFLFEYFSETQRNKGNFPGRFSGRQFSNSRSEMNVSTLELGDSALYLCASSGGGTSSYEQYFGPGTRLTVT.

The V and J genes are TRBV7-2 and TRBJ1-6, with D hard to call. Trimming took off 1 base at V and 14 bases at J, with 15 bases between the two ends. The CDR3 has 14 residues. Germline V gene lookup returns CDR1 SGHTA and CDR2 FQGNSA. The CDR3 spells CASSLDSTPMALHF. Here the CDR3 DNA reads TGTGCCAGCAGCTTAGACAGTACCCCCATGGCCCTCCACTTT.

V and J are TRBV7-2 and TRBJ2-3, with 10 bases aligning to TRBD2. This CDR3 has 16 amino acids. V shed 5 bases, J shed 3 bases, and the junction held 8 bases outside the gene matches. CDR1 and CDR2 (germline): SGHTA, FQGNSA. The CDR3 sequence: CASSQLAGAHTDTQYF. CDR3 bases: TGTGCCAGCAGCCAGCTAGCGGGGGCCCATACAGATACGCAGTATTTT.

This clone was observed a single time. Other DNA sequences from this sample encode an identical CDR3 as well. The CDR3 DNA follows: TGCGCCAGCAGCTTGGGTCAAGATACGCAGTATTTT. Residues: CASSLGQDTQYF. The J gene is TRBJ2-3, the V gene TRBV5-1; D is ambiguous. Germline V gene lookup returns CDR1 SGHRS and CDR2 YFSETQ. V was trimmed by 0 bases and J by 5 bases, leaving 4 bases between them. The CDR3 contains 12 residues. The full variable domain, in which reference TRBV5-1 and TRBJ2-3 provide the parts outside the CDR3, is KAGVTQTPRYLIKTRGQQVTLSCSPISGHRSVSWYQQTPGQGLQFLFEYFSETQRNKGNFPGRFSGRQFSNSRSEMNVSTLELGDSALYLCASSLGQDTQYFGPGTRLTVL.

This clone was counted once. This rearrangement joins TRBV11-1 to TRBJ1-3, with D possibly matching TRBD1 (6 bases). The CDR3 is 15 residues long. Trimming pared 5 bases from V and 4 bases from J, leaving 15 bases between. Germline V CDR1 and CDR2: SGHAT, FQDESV (reference sequence). The CDR3 nucleotides are TGTGCCAGCAGCCTCGGACAGCGATGGGGAAACACCATATATTTT. Its translation: CASSLGQRWGNTIYF.

The V call is TRBV5-1, the J call TRBJ2-5; TRBD1 matches 8 bases. The length of the CDR3 is 13 residues. The trim removed 4 bases at V and 5 bases at J, leaving 4 bases unmatched. Germline assignment: CDR1 SGHRS and CDR2 YFSETQ. CDR3 loop: CASSRTGFETQYF. CDR3 coding DNA: TGCGCCAGCAGCAGGACAGGGTTTGAGACCCAGTACTTC.

The chain combines TRBV7-2 with TRBJ2-1; 7 bases map to TRBD1. The V segment lost 5 bases and the J segment 5 bases; nucleotides outside the gene matches: 9. CDR1 is SGHTA and CDR2 is FQGNSA in the germline V gene. The CDR3 length is 15 residues. The CDR3 DNA follows: TGTGCCAGCAGCCCGTCGACAGGGCTTGACAATGAGCAGTTCTTC. Translation gives CASSPSTGLDNEQFF.

The chain recombines TRBV11-2 with TRBJ2-3; TRBD2 matches at 15 bases. V lost 3 bases to trimming and J lost 6 bases; unmatched junction nucleotides: 4. The CDR3 is 16 amino acids. Germline values: CDR1 SGHAT, CDR2 FQNNGV. The chain's CDR3 is CASSLGLAGGPDTQYF. The CDR3 DNA sequence: TGTGCCAGCAGCTTGGGACTAGCGGGGGGACCCGATACGCAGTATTTT.